Here is one T cell receptor (beta chain) with its context. Antigen unknown. This record comes from a study of Ad26.COV2.S vaccination and SARS-CoV-2 variants. Some clones are missing from TCRdb's copy, which holds only in-frame ones; the method was immunoSEQ multiplex PCR. In the table there are about 94,000 clones, approximately 86% of which are singletons. The length of the CDR3 is 16 residues. The V gene's germline CDR1 is MDHEN and CDR2 SYDVKM. V was cut by 7 bases and J by 0 bases, with 18 bases left in between. Findings and caveats of the study: The authors reported substantial breadth in spike-specific CD8+ and CD4+ T cell responses after vaccination. Spike-specific TCR breadth in vaccine recipients exceeded that seen in placebo recipients. Across vaccine and placebo recipients, the breadth of non-spike TCRs was similar. Possible underestimation of total T cell responses by the TCR breadth and depth analyses was noted.

This clonotype was sampled from a human donor who had recovered from COVID-19. The chain recombines TRBV28 with TRBJ2-5, with TRBD2 as a possible D gene (6 bases). The starting material was peripheral blood, obtained after recovery from COVID-19. The CDR3 region has the DNA TGTGCCAGCACCCCGGCGGGACTGTCGTACCAAGAGACCCAGTACTTC. Translating gives CASTPAGLSYQETQYF.